The 23 T cell receptor beta chains in this list originate from one sample, sequenced in a study of beta chain features in type 1 diabetes (dated by TCRdb to about 2018). The library came from the immunoSEQ multiplex PCR assay. The entire amount of isolated RNA was reverse transcribed using the High Capacity cDNA Reverse Transcription Kit, so the sequenced TCRB transcripts were expressed ones. The table was pulled from immuneACCESS by TCRdb, which kept in-frame rearrangements only. Such tables lose some clones; where checked, under half of the loss comes from unresolved V genes, and the rest has no known cause. This sample has about 330,000 clones in its table, and more than 9.5% of those were observed once. Around 0.015% of the sample lies in the top ten. The sequencing sample was made of naive CD4+ T cells from blood. What the cell subset or site label conveys for this sample: true naive CD4+ T cells. These receptors were taken from a woman aged 25 to 39 in good health.

The chain links TRBV19 to TRBJ1-1; D gene ambiguous. The CDR3 is 11 amino acids. Trimming left V 3 bases short and J 11 bases short, with 10 bases between. Germline V gene sequence: CDR1 LNHDA, CDR2 SQIVND (reference sequence). The CDR3 here is CASSMNTRAFF. The CDR3 bases are TGTGCCAGTAGTATGAACACCAGGGCTTTCTTT.

This clone has more than one count but fewer than ten. The chain has TRBV27 and TRBJ2-1; possible D gene TRBD2, 5 bases. The V gene's germline CDR1 is MNHEY and CDR2 SMNVEV (reference sequence). The CDR3 covers 14 residues. V was pared by 6 bases and J by 3 bases, with 12 bases between. The CDR3 DNA follows: TGTGCCAGCAGCCGTACCGGGAACTACAATGAGCAGTTCTTC. As protein: CASSRTGNYNEQFF.

A few counts support this clone. The genes are TRBV7-9 and TRBJ2-7; D not certain. Trimming removed 5 bases at V and 3 bases at J, with 5 bases between. The CDR3 is made up of 11 amino acids. Germline loops: CDR1 SEHNR, CDR2 FQNEAQ (reference sequence). The CDR3 spells CASSRLYEQYF. The CDR3 DNA reads TGTGCCAGCAGCCGACTCTACGAGCAGTACTTC.

This clone has just a few counts. The genes are TRBV14 and TRBJ2-1, with a tentative D call TRBD1 (6 bases). Germline V lookup: CDR1 SGHDN, CDR2 FVKESK. Trimming left V 4 bases short and J 4 bases short, with 23 bases between. The CDR3 has 18 residues. CDR3 sequence: CASSLTRQATSGYNEQFF. CDR3 nucleotides: TGTGCCAGCAGCCTCACCCGACAGGCAACGTCCGGATACAATGAGCAGTTCTTC.

This clone was picked up a small number of times. This chain connects TRBV2 to TRBJ2-5; a weak D match, TRBD1 (6 bases). This CDR3 has 16 residues. V was cut by 2 bases and J by 5 bases, with 18 bases left in between. Germline V gives CDR1 SNHLY, CDR2 FYNNEI. CDR3 in DNA: TGTGCCAGCAGTGAATTGACAGGTCTTGTCGGGGAGACCCAGTACTTC. Protein sequence: CASSELTGLVGETQYF.

The chain has TRBV5-1 and TRBJ1-2; D unclear. Germline V gene sequence: CDR1 SGHRS, CDR2 YFSETQ. The CDR3 length is 14 residues. Trimming took off 6 bases at V and 5 bases at J, with 17 bases between the two ends. CDR3 nucleotides: TGCGCCAGCAACCCCGGGTCCGGGGATTATGGCTACACCTTC. Translating it yields CASNPGSGDYGYTF.

This clone showed up just a few times. The J gene is TRBJ2-7, the V gene TRBV28; D might be TRBD1 (6 bases). The CDR3 consists of 15 residues. V lost 6 bases and J 5 bases, leaving 20 bases between the germline ends. Germline-derived CDR1 and CDR2 are MDHEN and SYDVKM. CDR3 amino acids: CASSSTGYSLHEQYF. The CDR3 DNA follows: TGTGCCAGCAGCTCTACAGGGTACTCTCTCCACGAGCAGTACTTC.

This clone was found a few times. V is TRBV5-1 and J is TRBJ1-4, with a tentative D call TRBD1 (5 bases). V lost 3 bases and J lost 0, with 12 bases in between. The CDR3 consists of 16 residues. Germline loops: CDR1 SGHRS, CDR2 YFSETQ. For the CDR3, the DNA is TGCGCCAGCAGCTCGGTCTGGGGCGCAACTAATGAAAAACTGTTTTTT. Translation gives CASSSVWGATNEKLFF.

V is TRBV5-1 and J is TRBJ2-1; 8 bases line up with TRBD1. The ends lost 4 bases at V and 4 bases at J; junction bases unmatched: 19. The CDR3 runs to 19 residues. CDR1 is SGHRS, CDR2 YFSETQ, per germline. DNA of the CDR3: TGCGCCAGCAGCGCTTCAGGGGGCACCATAGCGAGCCGATACAATGAGCAGTTCTTC. Amino acids: CASSASGGTIASRYNEQFF.

This clone has more than one count but fewer than ten. J is TRBJ2-2 and V is TRBV7-9, with D unresolved. V shed 4 bases and J shed 7 bases, with 7 bases lying between them. This CDR3 is 12 amino acids long. CDR1 and CDR2 from the germline V gene are SEHNR and FQNEAQ (reference sequence). The CDR3 reads CASSSSVGELFF. The DNA for the CDR3 is TGTGCCAGCAGCTCCTCCGTCGGGGAGCTGTTTTTT. The entire variable domain, with the rest obtained from reference TRBV7-9 and TRBJ2-2, is as follows: DTGVSQNPRHKITKRGQNVTFRCDPISEHNRLYWYRQTLGQGPEFLTYFQNEAQLEKSRLLSDRFSAERPKGSFSTLEIQRTEQGDSAMYLCASSSSVGELFFGEGSRLTVL.

The chain employs TRBV7-3 and TRBJ2-1; 8 nucleotides line up with TRBD2. Germline assignment: CDR1 SGHTA and CDR2 FQGTGA. The CDR3 totals 13 residues. Losses at the gene ends were 3 bases for V and 8 bases for J; bases not matched to a gene: 3. In nucleotides, the CDR3 is TGTGCCAGCAGCTTGGGACTAGGAGATGAGCAGTTCTTC. The encoded protein is CASSLGLGDEQFF. Full variable domain (missing parts from reference TRBV7-3 and TRBJ2-1): GAGVSQTPSNKVTEKGKYVELRCDPISGHTALYWYRQSLGQGPEFLIYFQGTGAADDSGLPNDRFFAVRPEGSVSTLKIQRTERGDSAVYLCASSLGLGDEQFFGPGTRLTVL.

V gene TRBV21-1 combines with J gene TRBJ2-6; TRBD1 is taken as the D call from the table, unchecked against the DNA. TRBV21-1 constitutes a pseudogene. This CDR3 region has 19 residues. The CDR3 loop reads CASSARTLDPGAGANVLTF. CDR3 nucleotides: TGTGCCAGCAGCGCCCGAACCTTAGACCCAGGGGCTGGGGCCAACGTCCTGACTTTC.

The chain employs TRBV27 and TRBJ2-1; 7 bases agree with TRBD2. CDR1 and CDR2 from the germline V gene are MNHEY and SMNVEV (reference sequence). Unmatched junction bases numbered 1, after V lost 2 bases and J lost 0 bases. This CDR3 contains 15 residues. The CDR3 DNA reads as TGTGCCAGCAGTTTACGGACTAGCTCCTACAATGAGCAGTTCTTC. Protein sequence: CASSLRTSSYNEQFF.

The chain joins TRBV5-4 to TRBJ2-1; 13 bases match TRBD2. There are 19 residues in the CDR3. Germline V gene data show CDR1 as SGHNT and CDR2 as YYREEE (reference sequence). After removal of 0 bases from V and 6 bases from J, the junction contained 12 bases not matched to a gene. The CDR3 region is CASSLGTSGTSGMGNEQFF. The CDR3 bases are TGTGCCAGCAGCTTGGGCACTTCGGGGACTAGCGGGATGGGCAATGAGCAGTTCTTC.

Comments on this clone: This sample includes further DNA sequences coding for the same CDR3. This chain links TRBV18 with TRBJ1-2; 7 bases fit TRBD1. CDR3 length: 13 residues. Losses at the gene ends were 5 bases for V and 3 bases for J; bases not matched to a gene: 3. CDR1 and CDR2 (germline): KGHSH, LQKENI. CDR3 bases: TGTGCCAGCTCATACGACAGGGACTATGGCTACACCTTC. Amino acid sequence: CASSYDRDYGYTF.

On this clone: Within the sample, other DNA sequences also encode this same CDR3. The chain links TRBV6-5 to TRBJ1-2; the match to TRBD1 covers 7 bases. The V segment lost 0 bases and the J segment 2 bases; nucleotides outside the gene matches: 3. The CDR3 is made up of 15 amino acids. Germline lookup yields CDR1 MNHEY and CDR2 SVGAGI. This CDR3 is CASSYSPTGNYGYTF. DNA for the CDR3: TGTGCCAGCAGTTACTCCCCGACAGGGAACTATGGCTACACCTTC.

J is TRBJ1-5 and V is TRBV28; D is ambiguous. V was cut by 6 bases and J by 0 bases, with 6 bases left in between. This CDR3 region has 13 residues. Germline loops: CDR1 MDHEN, CDR2 SYDVKM. CDR3 sequence (DNA): TGTGCCAGCAGGGAGTATAGCAATCAGCCCCAGCATTTT. This encodes CASREYSNQPQHF.

This clone showed up just a few times. The chain carries TRBV7-2 and TRBJ1-5, with D maybe TRBD1 (5 bases). The CDR3 sequence is 14 residues long. V was clipped by 5 bases and J by 4 bases, with 12 bases between them. Germline V gene lookup returns CDR1 SGHTA and CDR2 FQGNSA. The CDR3 here is CASSPGLRNQPQHF. The CDR3, as DNA: TGTGCCAGCAGCCCGGGACTCCGGAATCAGCCCCAGCATTTT.

This chain uses TRBV29-1 with TRBJ2-5, with D perhaps matching TRBD1 (6 bases). The V gene's germline CDR1 is SQVTM and CDR2 ANQGSEA. V lost 4 bases and J lost 5, with 17 bases in between. CDR3 length: 14 amino acids. As DNA, the CDR3 is TGCAGCGTTGGGGGACATTCCGATTTGGAGACCCAGTACTTC. Translating it yields CSVGGHSDLETQYF.

This clone was recorded a few times. This sequence joins TRBV28 and TRBJ1-5; TRBD1 matches 7 bases. The germline gives CDR1 MDHEN, CDR2 SYDVKM. The CDR3 is made up of 14 amino acids. J was trimmed by 4 bases and V by 7 bases; bases with no gene match: 7. CDR3 sequence reads: CASTWGTENQPQHF. The CDR3 nucleotides read TGTGCCAGCACCTGGGGGACAGAAAATCAGCCCCAGCATTTT.

This clone appeared a few times. This sequence joins TRBV28 and TRBJ2-7, with TRBD1 matching 8 bases. The ends lost 5 bases at V and 9 bases at J; junction bases unmatched: 6. Germline-derived CDR1 and CDR2 are MDHEN and SYDVKM. This CDR3 spans 12 amino acids. The CDR3 spells CASSPTGVGQYF. DNA of the CDR3: TGTGCCAGCAGTCCGACAGGGGTAGGGCAGTACTTC.

J is TRBJ1-2 and V is TRBV5-1; TRBD1 agrees at 9 bases. V was pared by 1 base and J by 4 bases, with 8 bases of the junction left unmatched. Germline CDR1 reads SGHRS; CDR2 reads YFSETQ. CDR3 size: 16 residues. The CDR3, as DNA: TGCGCCAGCAGCTTGACAGGGGGCCGGCCGGTCTATGGCTACACCTTC. This gives the protein CASSLTGGRPVYGYTF.

This chain connects TRBV2 to TRBJ2-7, with D perhaps matching TRBD2 (6 bases). V was pared by 3 bases and J by 5 bases, with 14 bases between. Looked up from germline, CDR1 is SNHLY and CDR2 is FYNNEI. The CDR3 is made up of 14 amino acids. The CDR3 nucleotides are TGTGCCAGCAGTGAGGTTTTCGGGAGCAACGAGCAGTACTTC. This sequence encodes CASSEVFGSNEQYF. Drawing the rest from reference TRBV2 and TRBJ2-7, the complete variable domain is EPEVTQTPSHQVTQMGQEVILRCVPISNHLYFYWYRQILGQKVEFLVSFYNNEISEKSEIFDDQFSVERPDGSNFTLKIRSTKLEDSAMYFCASSEVFGSNEQYFGPGTRLTVT.